This T cell receptor (beta chain) was observed in a study of tumor and adjacent non-tumor tissue in lung cancer. At the level of the study: Aged about 31 to 80 years, patients included roughly eleven men and about 5 women with stage I to III disease.

No cell sorting was done before RNA was extracted from the tissue. A modified ARM-PCR protocol with three rounds of nested PCR amplified TCRbeta. TCRdb re-analysed the multiplex PCR reads in MiXCR, keeping a single row per CDR3 protein. The data hold approximately 76,000 distinct CDR3 sequences, with roughly 70% observed a single time. This CDR3 has 15 residues. The germline CDR1 and CDR2 sequences are SGHRS and YFSETQ. A word on this clonotype: Germline and junction disagree at one end, which may indicate a read error.

Sequencing was done on a sample of lung tumor tissue. The genes are TRBV5-1 and TRBJ2-3, with D possibly being TRBD2 (5 bases). The clonotype comes from a woman aged 65 to 85 with non-small cell lung cancer. The chain's CDR3 is CASGQIATRTYTQYF. Here the CDR3 DNA reads TGCGCCAGCGGCCAAATAGCGACCCGCACATATACGCAGTATTTT.